Listed below are T cell receptor beta chains from one sample, sequenced in a study of graft-versus-host responses after intestinal transplantation. Sequenced by immunoSEQ multiplex PCR; TCRdb stores in-frame clones only, minus some. The sample records 55,000 to 85,000 clones, around 90% being singletons. These receptors have no identified antigens. The sequencing used unstimulated CD8+ T cells sorted from spleen or lymph node cells, collected before intestinal transplant. The receptors shown here come from a human donor who received an intestinal transplant. Both conserved end residues are part of each CDR3. A D gene is named only where the DNA matches it firmly.

>TRBV6-1|TRBD1|TRBJ2-7
CASSEWLGGGYEQYF
TGTGCCAGCAGTGAATGGCTAGGGGGCGGGTACGAGCAGTACTTC
>TRBV5-1|.|TRBJ1-1
CASSLEREILTEAFF
TGCGCCAGCAGCTTGGAGAGGGAAATTCTGACTGAAGCTTTCTTT
>TRBV11-1|.|TRBJ1-1
CASSQTWGLSEAFF
TGTGCCAGCAGCCAAACCTGGGGGCTTAGTGAAGCTTTCTTT
>TRBV7-2|.|TRBJ1-1
CASSTRRRGPTEAFF
TGTGCCAGCAGTACCAGGAGGAGGGGACCCACTGAAGCTTTCTTT
>TRBV5-1|TRBD1|TRBJ2-2
CASKAWGTENTGELFF
TGCGCCAGCAAGGCATGGGGGACAGAGAACACCGGGGAGCTGTTTTTT
>TRBV29-1|TRBD2|TRBJ2-7
CSVVRAGGPHEQYF
TGCAGCGTTGTTCGGGCGGGAGGGCCTCACGAGCAGTACTTC
>TRBV2|.|TRBJ2-1
CASSGGALILSSYNEQFF
TGTGCCAGCAGTGGTGGGGCTCTTATATTGTCCTCCTACAATGAGCAGTTCTTC
>TRBV11-2|.|TRBJ1-2
CASSLPTRQGYPYGYTF
TGTGCCAGCAGCCTCCCGACCCGGCAGGGCTATCCCTATGGCTACACCTTC
>TRBV28|TRBD1|TRBJ1-4
CASSLGDRVNEKLFF
TGTGCCAGCAGTCTGGGGGACAGGGTTAATGAAAAACTGTTTTTT
>TRBV29-1|.|TRBJ2-1
CSVRGSSYNEQFF
TGCAGCGTTCGGGGTAGCTCCTACAATGAGCAGTTCTTC